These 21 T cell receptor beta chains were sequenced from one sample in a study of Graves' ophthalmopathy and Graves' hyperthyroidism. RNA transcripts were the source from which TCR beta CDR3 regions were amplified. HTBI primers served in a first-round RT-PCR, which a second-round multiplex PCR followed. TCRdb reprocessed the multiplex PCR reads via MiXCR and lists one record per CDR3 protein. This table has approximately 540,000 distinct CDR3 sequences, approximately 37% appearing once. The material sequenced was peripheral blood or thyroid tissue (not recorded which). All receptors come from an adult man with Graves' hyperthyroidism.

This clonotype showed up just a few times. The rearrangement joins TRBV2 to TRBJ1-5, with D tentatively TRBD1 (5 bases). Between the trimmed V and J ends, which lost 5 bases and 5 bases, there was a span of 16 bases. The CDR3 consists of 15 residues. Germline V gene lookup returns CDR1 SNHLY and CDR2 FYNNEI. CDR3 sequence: CASSLRRTRDQPQHF. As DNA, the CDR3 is TGTGCCAGCAGTTTGCGCCGGACAAGAGATCAGCCCCAGCATTTT.

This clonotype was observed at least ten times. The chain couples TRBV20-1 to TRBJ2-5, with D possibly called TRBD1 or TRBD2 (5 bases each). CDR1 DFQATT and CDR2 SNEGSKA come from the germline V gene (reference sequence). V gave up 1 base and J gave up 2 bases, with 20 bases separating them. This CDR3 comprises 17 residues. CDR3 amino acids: CSARGGNPTRTQETQYF. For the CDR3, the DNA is TGCAGTGCTAGAGGGGGGAACCCGACAAGGACTCAAGAGACCCAGTACTTC.

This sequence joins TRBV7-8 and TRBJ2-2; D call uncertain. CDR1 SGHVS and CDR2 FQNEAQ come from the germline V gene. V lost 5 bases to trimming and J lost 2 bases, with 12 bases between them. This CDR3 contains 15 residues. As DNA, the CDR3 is TGTGCCAGCAGCCATAGACGGCAAAACACCGGGGAGCTGTTTTTT. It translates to CASSHRRQNTGELFF.

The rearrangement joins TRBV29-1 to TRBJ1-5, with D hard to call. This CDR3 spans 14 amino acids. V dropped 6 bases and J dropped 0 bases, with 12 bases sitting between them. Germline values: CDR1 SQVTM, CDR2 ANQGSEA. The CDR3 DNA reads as TGCAGCGTGGAAACACGGTTTAGCAATCAGCCCCAGCATTTT. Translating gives CSVETRFSNQPQHF.

CDR3 amino acids: CASSIGLAGATETQYF. CDR3 DNA: TGTGCCAGTAGTATCGGACTAGCGGGAGCGACGGAGACCCAGTACTTC. The chain is built from TRBV19 and TRBJ2-5, with 13 positions matching TRBD2. V gave up 3 bases and J gave up 5 bases; unmatched junction bases: 6. CDR1 is LNHDA, CDR2 SQIVND, per germline (reference sequence). The CDR3 runs to 16 residues.

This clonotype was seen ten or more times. The CDR3 coding sequence is TGTGCCAGCAGTAGCGGACAGGGCATCTATGGCTACACCTTC. The encoded protein is CASSSGQGIYGYTF. The gene calls are TRBV27 and TRBJ1-2, with 8 bases fitting TRBD1. Looked up from germline, CDR1 is MNHEY and CDR2 is SMNVEV (reference sequence). After removal of 5 bases from V and 4 bases from J, the junction contained 6 bases not matched to a gene. The CDR3 totals 14 residues.

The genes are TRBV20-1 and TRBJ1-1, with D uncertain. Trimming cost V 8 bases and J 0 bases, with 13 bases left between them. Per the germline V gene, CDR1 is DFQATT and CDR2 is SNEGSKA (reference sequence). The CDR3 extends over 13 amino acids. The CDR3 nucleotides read TGCAGTTTAGGGATCGGGTTGAACACTGAAGCTTTCTTT. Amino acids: CSLGIGLNTEAFF.

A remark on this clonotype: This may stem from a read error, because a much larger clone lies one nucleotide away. The CDR3 region is CAGSPRDTGELFF. In nucleotides, the CDR3 is TGTGCCGGCAGCCCCAGGGACACCGGGGAGCTGTTTTTT. The chain joins TRBV12-3 or TRBV12-4 to TRBJ1-4; a weak D match, TRBD1 (5 bases). The DNA end is more similar to TRBJ2-2, so the J call may be wrong. The CDR3 has 13 residues.

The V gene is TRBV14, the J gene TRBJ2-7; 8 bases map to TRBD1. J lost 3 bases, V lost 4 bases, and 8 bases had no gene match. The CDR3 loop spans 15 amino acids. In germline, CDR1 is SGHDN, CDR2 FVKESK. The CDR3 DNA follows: TGTGCCAGCAGCCTAGGACAGGGATTAGGCTACGAGCAGTACTTC. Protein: CASSLGQGLGYEQYF.

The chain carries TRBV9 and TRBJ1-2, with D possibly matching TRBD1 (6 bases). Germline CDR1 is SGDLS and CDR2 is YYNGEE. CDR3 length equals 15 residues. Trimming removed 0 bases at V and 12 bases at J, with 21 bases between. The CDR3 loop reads CASSVGDGGPSGNTF. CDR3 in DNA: TGTGCCAGCAGCGTAGGCGACGGGGGCCCCTCTGGAAACACCTTC.

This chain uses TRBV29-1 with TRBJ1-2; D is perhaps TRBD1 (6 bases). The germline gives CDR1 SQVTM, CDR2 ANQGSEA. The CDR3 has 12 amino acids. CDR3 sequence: CSEGRQGYGYTF. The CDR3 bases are TGCAGTGAAGGCCGGCAGGGGTATGGCTACACCTTC.

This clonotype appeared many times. DNA for the CDR3: TGTGCCAGCAGCTTAGGTCGGGCGGGACACAACTCCTACGAGCAGTACTTC. Translated, it gives CASSLGRAGHNSYEQYF. J is TRBJ2-7 and V is TRBV7-2; TRBD1 or TRBD2 may be the D gene (6 bases each). The CDR3 totals 17 residues. The V end lost 1 base, the J end lost 0 bases, and 16 bases lay between the germline ends. CDR1 is SGHTA, CDR2 FQGNSA, per germline.

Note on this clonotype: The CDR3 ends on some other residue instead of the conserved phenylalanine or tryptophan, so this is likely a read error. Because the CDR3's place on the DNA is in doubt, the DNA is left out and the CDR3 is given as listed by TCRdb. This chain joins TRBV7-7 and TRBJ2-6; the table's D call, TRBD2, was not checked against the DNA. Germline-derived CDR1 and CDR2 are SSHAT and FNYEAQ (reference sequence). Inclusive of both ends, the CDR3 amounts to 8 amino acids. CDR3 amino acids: CASSASSG.

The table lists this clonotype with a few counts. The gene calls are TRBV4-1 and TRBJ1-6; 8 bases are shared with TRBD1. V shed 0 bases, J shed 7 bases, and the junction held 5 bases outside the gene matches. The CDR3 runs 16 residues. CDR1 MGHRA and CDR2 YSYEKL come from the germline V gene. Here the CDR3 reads CASSQEDQGANSPLHF. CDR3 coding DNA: TGCGCCAGCAGCCAAGAAGATCAGGGGGCAAATTCACCCCTCCACTTT.

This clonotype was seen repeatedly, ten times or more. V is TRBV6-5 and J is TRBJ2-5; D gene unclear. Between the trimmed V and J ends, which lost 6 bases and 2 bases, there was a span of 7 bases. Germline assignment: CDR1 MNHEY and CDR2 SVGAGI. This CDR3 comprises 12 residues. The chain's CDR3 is CASSRRQETQYF. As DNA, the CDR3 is TGTGCCAGCAGCAGGCGACAAGAGACCCAGTACTTC.

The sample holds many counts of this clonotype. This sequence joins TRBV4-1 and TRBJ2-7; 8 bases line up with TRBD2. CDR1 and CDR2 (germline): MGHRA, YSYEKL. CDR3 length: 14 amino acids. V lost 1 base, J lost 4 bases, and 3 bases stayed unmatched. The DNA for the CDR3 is TGCGCCAGCAGCCAAGTGGGCGGGAGGTACGAGCAGTACTTC. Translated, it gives CASSQVGGRYEQYF.

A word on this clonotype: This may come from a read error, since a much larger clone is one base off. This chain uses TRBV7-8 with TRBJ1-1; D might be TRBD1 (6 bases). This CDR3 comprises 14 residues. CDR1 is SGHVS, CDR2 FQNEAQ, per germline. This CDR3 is CASSLRVWDTEALF. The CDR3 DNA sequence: TGCGCCAGCAGCCTCAGGGTGTGGGACACTGAAGCTCTCTTT. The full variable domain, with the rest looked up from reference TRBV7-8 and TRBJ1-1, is GAGVSQSPRYKVAKRGQDVALRCDPISGHVSLFWYQQALGQGPEFLTYFQNEAQLDKSGLPSDRFFAERPEGSVSTLKIQRTQQEDSAVYLCASSLRVWDTEALFGQGTRLTVV.

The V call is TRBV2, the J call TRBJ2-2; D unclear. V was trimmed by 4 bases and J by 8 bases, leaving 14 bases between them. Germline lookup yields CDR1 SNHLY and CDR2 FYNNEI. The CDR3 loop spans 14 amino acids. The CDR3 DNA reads TGTGCCAGCAGTGTTCATGATGGCAGGGGGGAGCTGTTTTTT. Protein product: CASSVHDGRGELFF. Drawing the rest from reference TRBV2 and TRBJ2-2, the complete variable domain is EPEVTQTPSHQVTQMGQEVILRCVPISNHLYFYWYRQILGQKVEFLVSFYNNEISEKSEIFDDQFSVERPDGSNFTLKIRSTKLEDSAMYFCASSVHDGRGELFFGEGSRLTVL.

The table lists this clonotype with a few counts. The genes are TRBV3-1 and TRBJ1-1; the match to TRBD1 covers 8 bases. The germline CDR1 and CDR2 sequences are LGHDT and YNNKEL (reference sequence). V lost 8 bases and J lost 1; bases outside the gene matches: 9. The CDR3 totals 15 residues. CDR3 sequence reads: CASSSQGARNTEAFF. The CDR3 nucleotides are TGTGCCAGCTCTTCTCAGGGGGCGCGGAACACTGAAGCTTTCTTT.

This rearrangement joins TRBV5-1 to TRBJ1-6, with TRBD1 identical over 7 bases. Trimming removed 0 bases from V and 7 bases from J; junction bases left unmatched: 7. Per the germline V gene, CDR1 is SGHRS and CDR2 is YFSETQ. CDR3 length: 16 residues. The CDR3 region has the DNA TGCGCCAGCAGCTTGGGGCCACAGGGGCGGAATTCACCCCTCCACTTT. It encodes CASSLGPQGRNSPLHF. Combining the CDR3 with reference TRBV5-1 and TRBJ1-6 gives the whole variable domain KAGVTQTPRYLIKTRGQQVTLSCSPISGHRSVSWYQQTPGQGLQFLFEYFSETQRNKGNFPGRFSGRQFSNSRSEMNVSTLELGDSALYLCASSLGPQGRNSPLHFGNGTRLTVT.

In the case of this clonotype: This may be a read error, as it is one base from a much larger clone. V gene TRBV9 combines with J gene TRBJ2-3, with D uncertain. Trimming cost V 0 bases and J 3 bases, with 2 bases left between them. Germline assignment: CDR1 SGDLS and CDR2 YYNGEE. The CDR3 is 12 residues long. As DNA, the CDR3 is TGTGCCAGCAGCGTAGTAACAGATACGCAGTATTTT. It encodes CASSVVTDTQYF.